This TCR beta chain stems from a study of molecular identifiers for immune sequencing clone quantification. On this clonotype: Its antigen is not known. One end of the junction fails to match germline, which may point to a read error.

CDR1 is SQVTM and CDR2 is ANQGSEA in the germline V gene. This CDR3 spans 16 amino acids. Study observations and caveats: Clones carrying above 20 RNA copies accounted for over 97% of effector molecules, under 1% in naive cells. The study reportedly detected spiked Jurkat TCR RNA from one cell among around 1 million naive cells.

TCRdb re-derived calls from the PCR reads in MiXCR, one entry per CDR3 protein. This sample has around 480,000 distinct CDR3 sequences, with around 23% found just once. Between about 18,000 and 1,000,000 sorted cells, with 10%, 30% or 50% RNA, yielded naive CD8 libraries. A CD8+CD4-CCR7+CD45RA+ phenotype served as the sorting definition for naive CD8 T cells. The gene calls are TRBV29-1 and TRBJ2-6; D is perhaps TRBD1 or TRBD2 (5 bases each). This clonotype was obtained from a human donor in good health. Some libraries in this study had Jurkat cell RNA spiked in. The sequencing sample was made of naive CD8+ T cells from blood, with Jurkat cell RNA spiked in. Subset reported: FACS-sorted CD8+CD4-CCR7+CD45RA+ naive T cells. Here the CDR3 reads CSIEGDVNSGANVLTF. The CDR3 DNA reads TGCAGCATTGAAGGGGACGTAAACTCTGGGGCCAACGTCCTGACTTTC.